The 9 T cell receptor beta chains presented below share a single source sample, sequenced in a study of pediatric ulcerative colitis. Produced via immunoSEQ multiplex PCR; TCRdb's table is partial and in-frame only. Seen here are roughly 64,000 clones, roughly 90% observed once, and the top ten hold around 3.6%. The specimen sequenced was blood. The receptors derive from a boy aged 5-17 years with severe ulcerative colitis.

The gene calls are TRBV6-1 and TRBJ2-3, with D maybe TRBD2 (5 bases). The CDR3 extends over 14 amino acids. Germline V gene sequence: CDR1 MNHNS, CDR2 SASEGT. Trimming pared 7 bases from V and 4 bases from J, leaving 15 bases between. CDR3 loop: CASTEAWGADTQYF. As DNA, the CDR3 is TGTGCCAGCACGGAGGCCTGGGGTGCAGATACGCAGTATTTT.

This chain connects TRBV7-9 to TRBJ2-2, with D uncertain. Germline V gene data show CDR1 as SEHNR and CDR2 as FQNEAQ (reference sequence). The CDR3 consists of 14 residues. V was cut by 5 bases and J by 6 bases, with 13 bases left in between. The CDR3 region is CASSPSLTAGELFF. The DNA for the CDR3 is TGTGCCAGCAGCCCGAGTCTCACCGCCGGGGAGCTGTTTTTT.

This sequence joins TRBV20-1 and TRBJ2-2, with D unresolved. CDR3 length: 11 amino acids. The V gene lost 5 bases and the J gene lost 7 bases, with 8 bases spanning the gap. Germline V gene data show CDR1 as DFQATT and CDR2 as SNEGSKA (reference sequence). The CDR3 reads CSAPVGGELFF. The DNA for the CDR3 is TGCAGTGCTCCCGTGGGCGGGGAGCTGTTTTTT.

CDR3 bases: TGTGCCAGCTCACCGGGACTAGCGGGAGATCGGTTCTTC. Protein: CASSPGLAGDRFF. The chain joins TRBV18 to TRBJ2-1; 14 positions agree with TRBD2. Looked up from germline, CDR1 is KGHSH and CDR2 is LQKENI. V dropped 3 bases and J dropped 15; count of bases not matched to a gene: 4. The length of the CDR3 is 13 residues.

The chain uses TRBV19 and TRBJ2-1; 9 positions match TRBD2. From germline, CDR1 is LNHDA and CDR2 SQIVND (reference sequence). The CDR3 totals 15 residues. V gave up 1 base and J gave up 6 bases; unmatched junction bases: 4. This CDR3 is CASSIGASGTNEQFF. In DNA form, the CDR3 reads TGTGCCAGTAGTATAGGGGCTAGCGGGACCAATGAGCAGTTCTTC. The full variable domain, with the rest looked up from reference TRBV19 and TRBJ2-1, is DGGITQSPKYLFRKEGQNVTLSCEQNLNHDAMYWYRQDPGQGLRLIYYSQIVNDFQKGDIAEGYSVSREKKESFPLTVTSAQKNPTAFYLCASSIGASGTNEQFFGPGTRLTVL.

V gene TRBV2 combines with J gene TRBJ2-7; D gene uncertain. V shed 8 bases and J shed 2 bases, with 7 bases lying between them. This CDR3 comprises 11 residues. Germline CDR1 is SNHLY and CDR2 is FYNNEI. CDR3 loop: CASRQPYEQYF. As DNA, the CDR3 is TGTGCCAGCCGTCAACCCTACGAGCAGTACTTC.

This clone was picked up a small number of times. This sequence joins TRBV25-1 and TRBJ1-2; 8 positions match TRBD1. J lost 7 bases, V lost 6 bases, and 13 bases had no gene match. CDR1 is MGHDK and CDR2 is SYGVNS in the germline V gene. This CDR3 comprises 15 residues. CDR3 nucleotide sequence: TGTGCCAGCAGCGGGACAGGTCTCGGAAGGGCTGGCTACACCTTC. Translated, it gives CASSGTGLGRAGYTF.

V gene TRBV23-1 combines with J gene TRBJ1-2; possible D gene TRBD1, 5 bases. TRBV23-1 is annotated as an ORF whose role is uncertain. The CDR3 has 12 amino acids. The V and J ends lost 7 bases and 4 bases respectively, with 10 bases between them. The CDR3 DNA sequence: TGCGCCAGCACTTACAGGCTCTATGGCTACACCTTC. Amino acid sequence: CASTYRLYGYTF.

The chain links TRBV6-1 to TRBJ1-5; 7 bases align to TRBD1. Unmatched junction bases numbered 9, after V lost 3 bases and J lost 1 base. The CDR3 covers 17 residues. Germline values: CDR1 MNHNS, CDR2 SASEGT. The CDR3, as DNA: TGTGCCAGCAGTGATAATCTAGGGACAGAAAGCAATCAGCCCCAGCATTTT. This gives the protein CASSDNLGTESNQPQHF.